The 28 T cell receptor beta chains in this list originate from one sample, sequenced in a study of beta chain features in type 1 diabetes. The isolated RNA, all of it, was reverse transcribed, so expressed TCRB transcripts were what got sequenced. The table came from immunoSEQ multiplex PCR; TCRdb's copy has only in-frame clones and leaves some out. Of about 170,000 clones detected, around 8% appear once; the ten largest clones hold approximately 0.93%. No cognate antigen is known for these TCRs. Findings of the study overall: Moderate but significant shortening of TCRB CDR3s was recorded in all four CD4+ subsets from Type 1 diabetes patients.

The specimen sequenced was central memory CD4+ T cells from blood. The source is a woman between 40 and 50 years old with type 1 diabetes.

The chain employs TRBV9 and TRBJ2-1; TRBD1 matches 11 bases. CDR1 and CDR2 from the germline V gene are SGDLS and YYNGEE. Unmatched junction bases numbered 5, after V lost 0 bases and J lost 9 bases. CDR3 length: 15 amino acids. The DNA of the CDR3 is TGTGCCAGCAGCGTAGCGGGACAGGGGGTAGGTGAGCAGTTCTTC. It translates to CASSVAGQGVGEQFF.

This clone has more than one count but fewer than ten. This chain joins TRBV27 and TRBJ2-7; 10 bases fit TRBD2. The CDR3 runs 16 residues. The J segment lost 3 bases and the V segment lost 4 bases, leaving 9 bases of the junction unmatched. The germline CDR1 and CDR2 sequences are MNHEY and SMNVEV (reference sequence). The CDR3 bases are TGTGCCAGCAGTTCATACCGGGGACTAGCGCGCTACGAGCAGTACTTC. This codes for CASSSYRGLARYEQYF.

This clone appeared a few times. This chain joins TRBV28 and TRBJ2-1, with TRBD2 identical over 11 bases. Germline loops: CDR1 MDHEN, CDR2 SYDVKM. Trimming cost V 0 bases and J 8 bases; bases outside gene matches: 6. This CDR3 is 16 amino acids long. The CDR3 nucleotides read TGTGCCAGCAGTTTATGGCCTAGCGGGGGGAAGGATGAGCAGTTCTTC. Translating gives CASSLWPSGGKDEQFF.

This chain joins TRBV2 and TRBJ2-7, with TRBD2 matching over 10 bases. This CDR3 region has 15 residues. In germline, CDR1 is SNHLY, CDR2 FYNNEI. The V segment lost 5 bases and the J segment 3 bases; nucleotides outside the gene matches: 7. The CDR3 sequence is CASSLTSGAIYEQYF. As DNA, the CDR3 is TGTGCCAGCAGTCTTACTAGCGGGGCGATCTACGAGCAGTACTTC. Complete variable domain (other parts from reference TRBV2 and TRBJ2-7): EPEVTQTPSHQVTQMGQEVILRCVPISNHLYFYWYRQILGQKVEFLVSFYNNEISEKSEIFDDQFSVERPDGSNFTLKIRSTKLEDSAMYFCASSLTSGAIYEQYFGPGTRLTVT.

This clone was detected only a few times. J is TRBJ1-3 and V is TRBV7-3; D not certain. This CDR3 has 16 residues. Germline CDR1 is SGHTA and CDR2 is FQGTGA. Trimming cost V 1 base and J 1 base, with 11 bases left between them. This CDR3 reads CASSLKSAGSGNTIYF. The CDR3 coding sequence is TGTGCCAGCAGCTTAAAGTCCGCCGGGTCTGGAAACACCATATATTTT. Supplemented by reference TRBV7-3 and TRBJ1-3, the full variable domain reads GAGVSQTPSNKVTEKGKYVELRCDPISGHTALYWYRQSLGQGPEFLIYFQGTGAADDSGLPNDRFFAVRPEGSVSTLKIQRTERGDSAVYLCASSLKSAGSGNTIYFGEGSWLTVV.

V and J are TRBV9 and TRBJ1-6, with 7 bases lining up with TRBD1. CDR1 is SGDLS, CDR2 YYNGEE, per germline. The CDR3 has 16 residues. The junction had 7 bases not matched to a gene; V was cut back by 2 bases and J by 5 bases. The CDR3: CASSVWGQLNNSPLHF. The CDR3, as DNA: TGTGCCAGCAGCGTGTGGGGACAGCTTAATAATTCACCCCTCCACTTT.

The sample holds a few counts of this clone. The CDR3 DNA sequence: TGTGCCAGCCGCCCGGAGGGATTTAACACTGAAGCTTTCTTT. Translating it yields CASRPEGFNTEAFF. The rearrangement uses TRBV2 and TRBJ1-1; D uncertain. Germline loops: CDR1 SNHLY, CDR2 FYNNEI. Trimming removed 8 bases at V and 2 bases at J, with 15 bases between. The CDR3 consists of 14 residues.

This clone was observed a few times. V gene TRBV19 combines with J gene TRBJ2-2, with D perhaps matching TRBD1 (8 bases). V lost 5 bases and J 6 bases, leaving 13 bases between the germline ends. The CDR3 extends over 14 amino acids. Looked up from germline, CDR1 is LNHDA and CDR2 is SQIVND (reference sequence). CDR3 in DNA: TGTGCCAGTAGTGGAACAGGGGGGGCCGGGGAGCTGTTTTTT. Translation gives CASSGTGGAGELFF.

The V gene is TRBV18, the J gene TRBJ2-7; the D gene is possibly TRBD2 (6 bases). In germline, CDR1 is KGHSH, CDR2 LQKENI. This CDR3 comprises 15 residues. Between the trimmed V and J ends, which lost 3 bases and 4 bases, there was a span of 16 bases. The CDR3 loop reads CASSPPQRGSYEQYF. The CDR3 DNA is TGTGCCAGCTCACCCCCGCAACGGGGGTCGTACGAGCAGTACTTC.

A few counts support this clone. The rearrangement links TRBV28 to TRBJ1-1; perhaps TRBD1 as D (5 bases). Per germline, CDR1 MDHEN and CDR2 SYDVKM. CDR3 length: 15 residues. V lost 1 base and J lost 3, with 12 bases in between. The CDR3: CASSLSGVGDTEAFF. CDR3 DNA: TGTGCCAGCAGTTTATCGGGGGTGGGGGACACTGAAGCTTTCTTT.

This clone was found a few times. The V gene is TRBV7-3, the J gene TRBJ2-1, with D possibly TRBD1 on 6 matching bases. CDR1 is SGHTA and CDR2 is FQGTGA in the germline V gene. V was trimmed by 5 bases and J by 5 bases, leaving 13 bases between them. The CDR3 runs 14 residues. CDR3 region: CASSTGRSDNEQFF. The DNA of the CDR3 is TGTGCCAGCAGCACAGGGAGAAGTGACAATGAGCAGTTCTTC.

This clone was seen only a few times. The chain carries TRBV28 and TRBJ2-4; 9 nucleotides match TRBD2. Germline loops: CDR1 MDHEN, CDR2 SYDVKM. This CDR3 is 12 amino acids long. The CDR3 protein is CAAGGDQNIQYF. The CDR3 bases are TGTGCGGCGGGAGGGGATCAAAACATTCAGTACTTC.

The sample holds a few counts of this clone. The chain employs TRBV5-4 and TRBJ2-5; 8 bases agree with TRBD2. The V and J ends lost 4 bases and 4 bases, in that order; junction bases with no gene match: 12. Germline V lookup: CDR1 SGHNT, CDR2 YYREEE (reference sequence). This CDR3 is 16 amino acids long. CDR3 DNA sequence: TGTGCCAGCAGCCGGATGACCGGGACTAGGATAGAGACCCAGTACTTC. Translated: CASSRMTGTRIETQYF.

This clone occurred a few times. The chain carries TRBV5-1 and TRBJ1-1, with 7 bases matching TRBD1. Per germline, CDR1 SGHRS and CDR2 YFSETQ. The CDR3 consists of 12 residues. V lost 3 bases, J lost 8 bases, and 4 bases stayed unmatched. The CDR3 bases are TGCGCCAGCAGCTCTGGACAGGTCGAAGCTTTCTTT. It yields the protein CASSSGQVEAFF.

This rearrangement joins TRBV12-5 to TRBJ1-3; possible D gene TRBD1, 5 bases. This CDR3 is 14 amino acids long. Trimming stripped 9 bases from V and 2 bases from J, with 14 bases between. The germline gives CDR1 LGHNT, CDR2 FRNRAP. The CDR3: CASASSGAGNTIYF. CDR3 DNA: TGTGCTAGCGCATCCTCGGGGGCTGGAAACACCATATATTTT.

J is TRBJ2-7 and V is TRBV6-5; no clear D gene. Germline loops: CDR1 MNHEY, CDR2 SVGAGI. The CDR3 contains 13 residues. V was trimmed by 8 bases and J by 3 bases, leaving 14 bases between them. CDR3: CASRTTDSYEQYF. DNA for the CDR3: TGTGCCAGCCGCACCACAGATAGCTACGAGCAGTACTTC.

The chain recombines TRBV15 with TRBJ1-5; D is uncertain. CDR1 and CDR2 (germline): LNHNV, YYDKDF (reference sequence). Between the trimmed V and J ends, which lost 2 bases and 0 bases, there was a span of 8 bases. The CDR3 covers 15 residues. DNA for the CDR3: TGTGCCACCAGCAGACAGACAAATAGCAATCAGCCCCAGCATTTT. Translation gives CATSRQTNSNQPQHF.

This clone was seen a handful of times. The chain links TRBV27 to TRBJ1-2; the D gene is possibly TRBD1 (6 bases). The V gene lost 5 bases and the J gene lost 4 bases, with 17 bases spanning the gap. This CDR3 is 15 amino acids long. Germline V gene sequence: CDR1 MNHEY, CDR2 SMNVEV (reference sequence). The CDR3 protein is CASSPVRQAPYGYTF. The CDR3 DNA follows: TGTGCCAGCAGTCCTGTACGACAGGCTCCCTATGGCTACACCTTC.

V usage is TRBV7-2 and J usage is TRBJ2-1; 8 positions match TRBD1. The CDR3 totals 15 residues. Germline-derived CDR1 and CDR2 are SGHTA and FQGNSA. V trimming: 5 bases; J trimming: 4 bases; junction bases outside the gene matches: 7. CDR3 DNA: TGTGCCAGCAGCAGCCGGACAGGGAAGTACAATGAGCAGTTCTTC. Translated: CASSSRTGKYNEQFF.

CDR3 DNA: TGTGCCAGCATGCTAAGCAGGGTGGGCGCCTACGAGCAGTACTTC. Protein sequence: CASMLSRVGAYEQYF. This sequence joins TRBV2 and TRBJ2-7; tentatively, D is TRBD1 (5 bases). Trimming stripped 7 bases from V and 2 bases from J, with 18 bases between. The CDR3 is 15 amino acids. Germline V gene sequence: CDR1 SNHLY, CDR2 FYNNEI.

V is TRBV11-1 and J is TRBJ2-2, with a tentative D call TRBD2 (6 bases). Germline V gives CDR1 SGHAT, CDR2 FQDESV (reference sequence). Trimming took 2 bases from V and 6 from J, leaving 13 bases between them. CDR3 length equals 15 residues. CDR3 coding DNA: TGTGCCAGCAGCTTACCAGCATGGGGGGCCGGGGAGCTGTTTTTT. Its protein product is CASSLPAWGAGELFF.

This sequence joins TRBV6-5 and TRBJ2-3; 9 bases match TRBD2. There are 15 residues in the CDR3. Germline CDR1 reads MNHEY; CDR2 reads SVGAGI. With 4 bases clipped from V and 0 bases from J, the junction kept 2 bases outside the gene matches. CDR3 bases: TGTGCCAGCAGTTTGACTAGCGGTAGCACAGATACGCAGTATTTT. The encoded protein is CASSLTSGSTDTQYF.

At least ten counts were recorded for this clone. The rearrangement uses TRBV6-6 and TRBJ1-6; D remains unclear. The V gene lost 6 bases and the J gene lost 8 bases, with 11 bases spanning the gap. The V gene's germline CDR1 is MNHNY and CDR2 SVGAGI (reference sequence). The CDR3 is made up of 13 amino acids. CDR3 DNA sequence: TGTGCCAGCAGCACAGTCGGGGATTCACCCCTCCACTTT. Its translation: CASSTVGDSPLHF.

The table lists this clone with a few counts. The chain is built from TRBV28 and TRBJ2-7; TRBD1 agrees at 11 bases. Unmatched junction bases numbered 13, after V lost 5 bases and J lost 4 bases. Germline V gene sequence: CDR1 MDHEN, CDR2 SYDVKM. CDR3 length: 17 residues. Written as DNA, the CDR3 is TGTGCCAGCAGTCCCTCCGGGACAGGGGGTATACTATACGAGCAGTACTTC. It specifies CASSPSGTGGILYEQYF.

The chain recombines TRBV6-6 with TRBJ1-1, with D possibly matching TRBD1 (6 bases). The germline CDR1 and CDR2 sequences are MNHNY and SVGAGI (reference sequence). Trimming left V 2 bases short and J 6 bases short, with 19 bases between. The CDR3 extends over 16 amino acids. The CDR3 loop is CASSYIPGAAYAEAFF. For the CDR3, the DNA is TGTGCCAGCAGTTACATCCCAGGGGCAGCTTACGCTGAAGCTTTCTTT.

The CDR3 is CASSRLGGSETQYF. The CDR3 region has the DNA TGCGCCAGCAGCCGCCTCGGCGGGAGTGAGACCCAGTACTTC. This rearrangement joins TRBV4-1 to TRBJ2-5, with 7 bases fitting TRBD2. There are 14 residues in the CDR3. Per germline, CDR1 MGHRA and CDR2 YSYEKL. V trimming: 4 bases; J trimming: 5 bases; junction bases outside the gene matches: 7.

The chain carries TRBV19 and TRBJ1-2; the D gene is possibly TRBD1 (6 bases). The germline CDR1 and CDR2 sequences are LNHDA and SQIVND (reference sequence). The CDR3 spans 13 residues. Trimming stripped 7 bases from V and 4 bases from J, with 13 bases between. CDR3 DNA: TGTGCCAGTACTGTGGGGGCTAGCTATGGCTACACCTTC. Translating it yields CASTVGASYGYTF. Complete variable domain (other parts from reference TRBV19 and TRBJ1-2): DGGITQSPKYLFRKEGQNVTLSCEQNLNHDAMYWYRQDPGQGLRLIYYSQIVNDFQKGDIAEGYSVSREKKESFPLTVTSAQKNPTAFYLCASTVGASYGYTFGSGTRLTVV.

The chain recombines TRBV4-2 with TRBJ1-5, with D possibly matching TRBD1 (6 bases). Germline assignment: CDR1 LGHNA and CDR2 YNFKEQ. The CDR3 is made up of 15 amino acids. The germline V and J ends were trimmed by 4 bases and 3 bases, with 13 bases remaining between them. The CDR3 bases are TGTGCCAGCAGCCTCGAGTCAGGGGTCAATCAGCCCCAGCATTTT. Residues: CASSLESGVNQPQHF.